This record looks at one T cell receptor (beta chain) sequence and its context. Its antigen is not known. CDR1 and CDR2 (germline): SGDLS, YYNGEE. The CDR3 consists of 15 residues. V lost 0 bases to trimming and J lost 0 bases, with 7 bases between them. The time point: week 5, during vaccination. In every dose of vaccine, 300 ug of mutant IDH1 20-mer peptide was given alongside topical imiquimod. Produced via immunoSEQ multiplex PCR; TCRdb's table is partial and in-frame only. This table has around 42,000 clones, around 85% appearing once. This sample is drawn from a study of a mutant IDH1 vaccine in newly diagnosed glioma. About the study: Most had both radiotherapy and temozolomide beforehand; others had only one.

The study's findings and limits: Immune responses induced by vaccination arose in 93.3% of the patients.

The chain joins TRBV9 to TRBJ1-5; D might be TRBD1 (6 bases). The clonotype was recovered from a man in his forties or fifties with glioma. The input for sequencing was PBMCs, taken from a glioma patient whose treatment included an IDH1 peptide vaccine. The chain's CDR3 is CASSVEGGSNQPQHF. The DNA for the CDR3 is TGTGCCAGCAGCGTAGAGGGGGGTAGCAATCAGCCCCAGCATTTT.